The following is a T cell receptor (beta chain) sequence with its context. Its antigen is not yet known. The sample holds no much larger clone one base away, and base qualities are not on file. The library relied on the immunoSEQ multiplex PCR assay. For the multiplex PCR, a mixture combining 60 forward primers for TCR Vbeta segments and 13 reverse primers for TCR Jbeta segments was used. The CDR3 region of rearranged TCR beta genes was amplified from genomic DNA with a multiplex PCR assay. Amplified TCR beta libraries were sequenced as 87-base-pair reads on the Illumina HiSeq System. The original methods were these. A later analysis counted about 80 million unique TCR beta chains across the 670 or so repertoires, and some 11 million of these chains were shared by at least two donors. A nearest-neighbor algorithm error-corrected the raw reads and collapsed the reads into unique sequences, merging closely related sequences to remove PCR and sequencing errors. Alignment of CDR3 sequences to IMGT reference sequences was used to assign V, D and J gene segments. For a sequence to be retained, a match of at least six nucleotides to both a V gene segment and a J gene segment was required. Rearrangements were classified as productive when the CDR3 lacked stop codons and remained in frame with V and J, and all other rearrangements were classified as non-productive. Following IMGT convention, CDR3 was defined as the stretch from the second conserved V-encoded cysteine up to the conserved J-encoded phenylalanine. The earlier analysis of approximately 500 of the donors excluded sequences that lacked an unambiguous match to a single V gene segment. In an earlier analysis of 587 of the donors, a V segment was called functional when productive rearrangements were above 56.7%, and segregating when the standard deviation between donors exceeded 5%. A statistical classification framework was built for diagnosing cytomegalovirus status from the catalog of TCR beta chain sequences. In a later analysis, TCR nucleotide sequences were compared against IMGT/GENE-DB human TR gene sequences so that V and J genes could be assigned. A later analysis assigned CDR3 sequences and most-parsimonious VDJ recombination scenarios with the TCRdist pipeline. In a later analysis, each TCR beta chain was defined by its CDR3 amino acid sequence together with its V-gene family, and reads lacking a unique V-gene family were excluded. As a way to deal with suspected cross-contamination and a sequencing artifact, a later analysis dropped nearly 600 nucleotide sequences that were highly shared and had low generation probability. For each public chain, a later analysis derived a clonal expansion index from normalized ranks of inferred template counts within each repertoire. In a later analysis, generation probabilities were computed with a VDJ recombination model fitted to out-of-frame rearrangements, and the resulting probabilities were checked against IGoR. In a later analysis, TCR-TCR, TCR-HLA and TCR-CMV co-occurrence was scored with hypergeometric tests, and a repertoire-size bias correction was applied to TCR pairs. To estimate false discovery rates, a later analysis permuted the HLA or CMV assignments 20 times. In a later analysis, co-occurring TCRs were grouped with DBSCAN, and TCRdist sequence similarity was added when clustering was performed within HLA-allele-positive subsets. Co-occurrence clustering excluded repertoires with fewer than 30,000 or more than 120,000 public chains, plus five with anomalous nucleotide sharing. TCRdb took this table from immuneACCESS and kept in-frame rearrangements with V and J called. Such tables lack part of the clones; where checked against another copy, unresolved V genes explain under half of the gap, and the rest is unexplained. The DNA gave D and trimming, while V, J and clone size come from that table. Present in this sample are 55,000 to 75,000 clones, 65% to 75% of which were seen just once. The top ten clonotypes cover 6.8% of the sample.

These data are taken from a study of cytomegalovirus exposure and HLA in healthy donors (dated by TCRdb to the late 2010s). Concerning the study at large: According to an earlier analysis of 587 of the donors, 200 million or so T cells yielded 90 million to 140 million unique TCR beta sequences and 250 to 350 Gb of sequence data. The study was designed to test whether signatures of past pathogen exposure could be identified by cataloging public T cell receptors. To predict cytomegalovirus infection status, the study brought together high-throughput TCR immunosequencing, statistical association of individual TCRs with disease status, and machine learning. The number of donors typed differed by locus, with 629-630 for A, B, C, DRB1 and DQB1, around 520 for DQA1, over 600 for DPA1, and around 450 for DPB1. An early release covering roughly 580 HLA-typed donors comprised about 300 gigabases of sequencing data and roughly 86 million unique TCR sequences. The study used immunosequencing to profile the T cell repertoires of approximately 630 subjects and linked those repertoires to cytomegalovirus serostatus. Of the roughly 430 genotyped donors, roughly 80% fell in the genetic ancestry cluster associated with self-reported Caucasian donors. An earlier analysis of some 600 of the donors applied high-throughput TCR beta sequencing to assess whether each TCR beta V gene segment acted as functional or pseudogenic. In addition to the first cohort of approximately 650 subjects, a separate validation cohort of 120 different subjects was used. Roughly five DR-DQ haplotypes were handled as single units for association and clustering because linkage in the cohort was strong. To study patterns of TCR occurrence, a later analysis re-analyzed previously published TCR beta repertoires from 666 donors and added high-resolution HLA genotyping. Both class I and class II loci were covered by HLA typing, at four-digit resolution. All discovery cohort repertoires had been generated on a single sequencing platform. Alongside the repertoire data, information on donor age, sex, ethnicity and CMV serostatus was compiled. In the later analysis, no new phenotypic data were used to find candidate immune exposures; instead, reliance was placed on TCR beta sequences and their occurrence across donors. In a later genetic analysis, genome-wide SNP genotypes for about three fifths of the roughly 670 donors were used, and that subset was treated as a discovery cohort. Among about 360 genotyped donors of the cohort, an average of 235,054 unique TCR beta nucleotide sequences were sequenced per donor, approximately 20% of them non-productive. The investigation overall reported the following: The only immune exposure information available for the cohort was CMV serostatus. Linkage disequilibrium might explain the correlated functional status among segregating V segments, but an unknown experimental factor could not be excluded. An association between a missense DCLRE1C variant and V-gene and J-gene trimming of TCR beta chains was found in a later genetic analysis and replicated in an independent cohort. The 87-base-pair reads could not distinguish some IMGT-functional V segments, including TRBV6-2 and TRBV6-3, so those segments were excluded. Across donors, most TCR sequences were observed very rarely, whereas some public TCRs were present in many individuals. Several of the top co-occurrence clusters appeared to be linked to parvovirus B19, influenza, CMV and Epstein-Barr virus, according to a later analysis. The study listed 150 to 200 TCR beta chains as associated with cytomegalovirus. Only TCR beta chains were sequenced in this cohort, and the absence of alpha or paired-chain data limited detectable features. A few of the identified cytomegalovirus-associated TCR beta chains were confirmed in vitro to be specific for cytomegalovirus antigens. In a later analysis, HLA-associated TCR beta chains showed more clonal expansion and lower generation probabilities than non-associated chains that were equally common. Because counts were too low, 15 or so rarely observed V segments, including chromosome 9 orphons, were excluded from the earlier analysis of under 650 of the donors. According to the authors, the approach could potentially be generalized to other disease states and immunological phenotypes. A later analysis found that most CMV-associated TCR beta chains appeared HLA-restricted, with HLA associations seemingly driven largely by CMV exposure. A further reported finding was that TCR beta sequences accurately predicted the HLA-A and HLA-B alleles for most subjects in the first cohort. HLA typing was unavailable for some donors at each locus, so association tests used only the typed subset. When HLA alleles, especially DR and DQ, strongly co-occurred, attributing TCR associations to individual alleles was difficult. An earlier analysis of approximately 500 of the donors showed that most TCR beta V segments appeared in productive rearrangements either about 90% or about 30% of the time, which broadly matched IMGT annotations. In a later analysis, TCR association rates were found to vary across HLA loci, with the most associated TCRs seen for DRB1 alleles and the fewest for HLA-C alleles. Cytomegalovirus status was reported to be diagnosed by the classifier with high specificity and sensitivity in both the original and validation cohorts. The sequencing pipeline was judged likely to have produced a cluster of highly shared sequence variants as a technical artifact. Specific HLA alleles were associated with roughly 17,000 TCR beta sequences at a false discovery rate of 0.05 in a later analysis. In a later genetic analysis, fewer N-insertions in productive TCRs were reported among donors in an Asian-associated ancestry cluster than the roughly 640-donor mean. Presence/absence analyses assumed roughly uniform sequencing depth across donors, an assumption that may not hold.

Based on the germline V gene, the CDR1 and CDR2 sequences are KGHSH and LQKENI. V is clipped by 1 base and J by 2 bases, and the sequence between their germline boundaries is 20 bases long. The CDR3 sequence holds 18 residues, the cysteine and phenylalanine included. Kept here is only the CDR3 DNA, which spans 54 bases and is read in frame from base 1. The cohort was made up of 666 healthy bone marrow donors. At the time of sampling, all cohort members were nominally healthy, though unrecorded immune exposures were likely present. The donor was CMV seropositive and belonged to the group of a few hundred seropositive cohort members. A peripheral blood sample was collected from each donor, and TCR beta sequencing was performed on peripheral blood mononuclear cells. Genomic DNA extraction from the blood cell samples was performed with the Qiagen DNeasy Blood Extraction Kit.

The sample consisted of PBMCs. Here the chain combines TRBV18 and TRBJ1-2; the D gene cannot be resolved reliably. This clonotype originated in a man aged 25 to 40 in good health and CMV-seropositive. The CDR3 region: CASSPQVPGSSGNYGYTF. The bases are TGTGCCAGCTCACCACAGGTTCCGGGATCTAGTGGGAACTATGGCTACACCTTC.